Listed below are T cell receptor beta chains from one sample, sequenced in a study of OX40 agonist ivuxolimab in advanced cancers. Libraries were prepared by immunoSEQ multiplex PCR; TCRdb keeps only in-frame clonotypes and omits some of them. The table has 40,000 to 50,000 clones, 70% to 90% seen once. This specimen consisted of CD4+ or CD8+ T cells sorted from blood, obtained in a trial of the OX40 agonist ivuxolimab. The receptors here all came from an adult with an advanced solid tumor such as melanoma, head and neck, liver or kidney cancer. The CDR3 runs from the conserved cysteine through the conserved F or W. The order of the fields is D gene, clone size, V gene, J gene, CDR3 protein, CDR3 DNA. The D gene is left open where the match is weak. Size is omitted from some rows. Given values are once, few, many or a class for expanded clones.

D gene: NA
clone size: NA
V gene: TRBV25-1
J gene: TRBJ2-1
CDR3 protein: CASSVEGYNEQFF
CDR3 DNA: TGTGCCAGCAGTGTCGAGGGATACAATGAGCAGTTCTTC

D gene: NA
clone size: NA
V gene: TRBV5-5
J gene: TRBJ1-4
CDR3 protein: CASSQLRSSGEKLFF
CDR3 DNA: TGTGCCAGCAGCCAGTTGCGCAGTTCGGGGGAAAAACTGTTTTTT

D gene: NA
clone size: NA
V gene: TRBV30
J gene: TRBJ1-5
CDR3 protein: CAWSPGEGDQPQHF
CDR3 DNA: TGTGCCTGGAGCCCCGGGGAGGGGGATCAGCCCCAGCATTTT

D gene: NA
clone size: NA
V gene: TRBV7-2
J gene: TRBJ1-1
CDR3 protein: CASSLVGVWGNTEAFF
CDR3 DNA: TGTGCCAGCAGCTTAGTTGGGGTATGGGGAAACACTGAAGCTTTCTTT

D gene: NA
clone size: NA
V gene: TRBV4-1
J gene: TRBJ2-1
CDR3 protein: CASSPSNFYNEQFF
CDR3 DNA: TGCGCCAGCAGCCCGTCAAACTTCTACAATGAGCAGTTCTTC

D gene: NA
clone size: once
V gene: TRBV5-6
J gene: TRBJ1-1
CDR3 protein: CASTPGQQDEAFF
CDR3 DNA: TGTGCCAGCACCCCTGGACAGCAAGATGAAGCTTTCTTT

D gene: NA
clone size: NA
V gene: TRBV19
J gene: TRBJ1-1
CDR3 protein: CASTNGGPEAFF
CDR3 DNA: TGTGCCAGTACTAATGGGGGGCCTGAAGCTTTCTTT

D gene: TRBD1
clone size: once
V gene: TRBV7-3
J gene: TRBJ2-3
CDR3 protein: CASSQGADTQYF
CDR3 DNA: TGTGCCAGCAGCCAGGGGGCAGATACGCAGTATTTT

D gene: NA
clone size: NA
V gene: TRBV9
J gene: TRBJ1-1
CDR3 protein: CASSVRGSGVNTEAFF
CDR3 DNA: TGTGCCAGCAGCGTTAGGGGCTCGGGGGTGAACACTGAAGCTTTCTTT

D gene: NA
clone size: NA
V gene: TRBV19
J gene: TRBJ2-1
CDR3 protein: CASRFRDEQFF
CDR3 DNA: TGTGCCAGTAGGTTTAGGGATGAGCAGTTCTTC

D gene: TRBD1
clone size: NA
V gene: TRBV4-3
J gene: TRBJ1-5
CDR3 protein: CASSQTGAANQPQHF
CDR3 DNA: TGCGCCAGCAGCCAAACAGGGGCCGCCAATCAGCCCCAGCATTTT

D gene: NA
clone size: NA
V gene: TRBV4-1
J gene: TRBJ1-1
CDR3 protein: CASSPGEGGKGNTEAFF
CDR3 DNA: TGCGCCAGCAGCCCAGGCGAGGGGGGTAAAGGTAACACTGAAGCTTTCTTT

D gene: NA
clone size: NA
V gene: TRBV7-2
J gene: TRBJ2-5
CDR3 protein: CAEEYQETQYF
CDR3 DNA: TGTGCCGAGGAGTACCAAGAGACCCAGTACTTC

D gene: NA
clone size: NA
V gene: TRBV25-1
J gene: TRBJ2-2
CDR3 protein: CASSSGYTGELFF
CDR3 DNA: TGTGCCAGCAGTTCAGGGTACACCGGGGAGCTGTTTTTT

D gene: TRBD1
clone size: NA
V gene: TRBV28
J gene: TRBJ1-3
CDR3 protein: CASSWAPGQTDYSGNTIYF
CDR3 DNA: TGTGCCAGCAGTTGGGCGCCGGGACAGACCGATTACTCTGGAAACACCATATATTTT

D gene: NA
clone size: NA
V gene: TRBV7-2
J gene: TRBJ2-5
CDR3 protein: CASSRYFSQLQETQYF
CDR3 DNA: TGTGCCAGCAGCCGCTACTTCTCACAGCTCCAAGAGACCCAGTACTTC

D gene: TRBD1
clone size: NA
V gene: TRBV6-4
J gene: TRBJ1-1
CDR3 protein: CASSDSQGAKAFF
CDR3 DNA: TGTGCCAGCAGTGACTCACAGGGGGCTAAAGCTTTCTTT

D gene: NA
clone size: once
V gene: TRBV11-2
J gene: TRBJ2-7
CDR3 protein: CASSLVDYEQYF
CDR3 DNA: TGTGCCAGCAGCTTAGTAGACTACGAGCAGTACTTC

D gene: TRBD2
clone size: NA
V gene: TRBV10-3
J gene: TRBJ2-5
CDR3 protein: CAISPLSGGSYQETQYF
CDR3 DNA: TGTGCCATCAGTCCCCTTAGCGGGGGGTCGTACCAAGAGACCCAGTACTTC

D gene: TRBD1
clone size: NA
V gene: TRBV27
J gene: TRBJ1-1
CDR3 protein: CASSLGQMNTEAFF
CDR3 DNA: TGTGCCAGCAGTTTGGGACAGATGAACACTGAAGCTTTCTTT

D gene: TRBD2
clone size: NA
V gene: TRBV4-1
J gene: TRBJ2-5
CDR3 protein: CASSQVDTSGDKETQYF
CDR3 DNA: TGCGCCAGCAGCCAAGTTGATACTAGCGGGGATAAAGAGACCCAGTACTTC

D gene: TRBD1
clone size: NA
V gene: TRBV6-5
J gene: TRBJ2-3
CDR3 protein: CASSPQGVGADTQYF
CDR3 DNA: TGTGCCAGCAGTCCCCAGGGGGTGGGTGCAGATACGCAGTATTTT

D gene: NA
clone size: few
V gene: TRBV7-9
J gene: TRBJ1-1
CDR3 protein: CASSLPTGNTEAFF
CDR3 DNA: TGTGCCAGCAGCTTACCGACAGGGAACACTGAAGCTTTCTTT

D gene: NA
clone size: NA
V gene: TRBV6-1
J gene: TRBJ1-2
CDR3 protein: CASSVQGNYGYTF
CDR3 DNA: TGTGCCAGCAGTGTACAGGGTAACTATGGCTACACCTTC

D gene: NA
clone size: NA
V gene: TRBV6-5
J gene: TRBJ2-3
CDR3 protein: CASSWGVGDTQYF
CDR3 DNA: TGTGCCAGCAGCTGGGGGGTCGGAGATACGCAGTATTTT

D gene: TRBD1
clone size: NA
V gene: TRBV19
J gene: TRBJ2-7
CDR3 protein: CASSIAGGAFYEQYF
CDR3 DNA: TGTGCCAGTAGTATCGCAGGGGGCGCTTTCTACGAGCAGTACTTC

D gene: TRBD2
clone size: NA
V gene: TRBV5-6
J gene: TRBJ2-3
CDR3 protein: CASRLAGITDTQYF
CDR3 DNA: TGTGCCAGCCGACTAGCGGGTATCACAGATACGCAGTATTTT

D gene: TRBD1
clone size: once
V gene: TRBV30
J gene: TRBJ1-3
CDR3 protein: CAWSSTGTAGNTIYF
CDR3 DNA: TGTGCCTGGAGTTCCACCGGGACAGCAGGAAACACCATATATTTT

D gene: NA
clone size: NA
V gene: TRBV25-1
J gene: TRBJ1-1
CDR3 protein: CASSEWWRDQGTEAFF
CDR3 DNA: TGTGCCAGCAGTGAATGGTGGAGGGACCAGGGGACTGAAGCTTTCTTT

D gene: NA
clone size: NA
V gene: TRBV27
J gene: TRBJ1-5
CDR3 protein: CASSYLPTPNQPQHF
CDR3 DNA: TGTGCCAGCAGTTACCTTCCGACACCCAATCAGCCCCAGCATTTT

D gene: TRBD2
clone size: NA
V gene: TRBV28
J gene: TRBJ2-2
CDR3 protein: CASNPGSGGDNTGELFF
CDR3 DNA: TGTGCCAGCAACCCGGGGTCCGGGGGGGATAACACCGGGGAGCTGTTTTTT

D gene: NA
clone size: few
V gene: TRBV7-9
J gene: TRBJ1-1
CDR3 protein: CASSSKMNTEAFF
CDR3 DNA: TGTGCCAGCAGCTCCAAGATGAACACTGAAGCTTTCTTT

D gene: TRBD1
clone size: NA
V gene: TRBV5-8
J gene: TRBJ1-6
CDR3 protein: CASSHRQGPPLHF
CDR3 DNA: TGTGCCAGCAGCCACCGACAGGGGCCACCCCTCCACTTT

D gene: NA
clone size: NA
V gene: TRBV7-2
J gene: TRBJ2-7
CDR3 protein: CASSSQTTSYEQYF
CDR3 DNA: TGTGCCAGCAGCTCTCAAACGACATCCTACGAGCAGTACTTC

D gene: NA
clone size: once
V gene: TRBV5-4
J gene: TRBJ2-5
CDR3 protein: CASSLDTKETQYF
CDR3 DNA: TGTGCCAGCAGCTTGGACACAAAAGAGACCCAGTACTTC

D gene: NA
clone size: NA
V gene: TRBV7-9
J gene: TRBJ2-7
CDR3 protein: CASSPLSGGSYEQYF
CDR3 DNA: TGTGCCAGCAGCCCATTGTCCGGGGGTAGTTACGAGCAGTACTTC

D gene: NA
clone size: once
V gene: TRBV7-9
J gene: TRBJ2-7
CDR3 protein: CASSPIRGRGEQYF
CDR3 DNA: TGTGCCAGCAGCCCTATAAGGGGCAGGGGCGAGCAGTACTTC

D gene: NA
clone size: NA
V gene: TRBV25-1
J gene: TRBJ2-2
CDR3 protein: CASMTDTGELFF
CDR3 DNA: TGTGCCAGCATGACGGATACCGGGGAGCTGTTTTTT

D gene: TRBD1
clone size: NA
V gene: TRBV15
J gene: TRBJ2-5
CDR3 protein: CATRIDRGLGETQYF
CDR3 DNA: TGTGCCACCAGAATCGACAGGGGGCTTGGAGAGACCCAGTACTTC

D gene: NA
clone size: NA
V gene: TRBV29-1
J gene: TRBJ2-7
CDR3 protein: CSVEVGGGYEQYF
CDR3 DNA: TGCAGCGTTGAAGTCGGAGGGGGTTACGAGCAGTACTTC

D gene: NA
clone size: NA
V gene: TRBV4-1
J gene: TRBJ1-4
CDR3 protein: CASSQERASNEKLFF
CDR3 DNA: TGCGCCAGCAGCCAAGAACGGGCCTCTAATGAAAAACTGTTTTTT

D gene: TRBD2
clone size: NA
V gene: TRBV4-1
J gene: TRBJ2-1
CDR3 protein: CASSQEAGSSYNEQFF
CDR3 DNA: TGCGCCAGCAGCCAAGAAGCGGGGAGCTCCTACAATGAGCAGTTCTTC

D gene: NA
clone size: NA
V gene: TRBV5-1
J gene: TRBJ1-2
CDR3 protein: CASSLDSTEPIYGYTF
CDR3 DNA: TGCGCCAGCAGCTTAGATTCGACAGAACCCATCTATGGCTACACCTTC

D gene: NA
clone size: NA
V gene: TRBV18
J gene: TRBJ2-3
CDR3 protein: CASSPPGDTQYF
CDR3 DNA: TGTGCCAGCTCACCACCGGGAGATACGCAGTATTTT

D gene: TRBD2
clone size: NA
V gene: TRBV2
J gene: TRBJ2-5
CDR3 protein: CASREGASGEYQETQYF
CDR3 DNA: TGTGCCAGCAGGGAGGGGGCTAGCGGGGAATACCAAGAGACCCAGTACTTC